Below are 14 T cell receptor beta chains sequenced from a single sample in a study of T cell repertoires in cytomegalovirus infection. These receptors' antigens are unknown. One entry per CDR3 protein results from TCRdb running MiXCR on the reads. The sample contains about 340,000 distinct CDR3 sequences, about 29% of which appear only once. The sample consisted of cultured PBMCs, taken from culture after CMV antigen stimulation. All receptors derive from a human donor in good health (CMV status not recorded). Some clones in this sample may be carry-over from other donors' samples.

The J gene is TRBJ1-5, the V gene TRBV5-5; D might be TRBD1 (6 bases). The CDR3 totals 14 residues. V gave up 4 bases and J gave up 7 bases, with 15 bases separating them. Germline V gene lookup returns CDR1 SGHKS and CDR2 YYEKEE (reference sequence). As DNA, the CDR3 is TGTGCCAGCAGCCCAATGGGGGGGGGCCAGCCCCAGCATTTT. This translates into CASSPMGGGQPQHF.

Only a few counts were recorded for this clonotype. The CDR3 DNA reads as TGTGCCAGCAGTGAACCGGGACTAGCGACAGATACGCAGTATTTT. Encoded protein: CASSEPGLATDTQYF. This sequence joins TRBV6-1 and TRBJ2-3; 10 nucleotides match TRBD2. The V segment lost 2 bases and the J segment 3 bases; nucleotides outside the gene matches: 2. Germline CDR1 MNHNS, CDR2 SASEGT. The CDR3 consists of 15 residues.

CDR3 amino acids: CASSPGTSGIREQYF. CDR3 nucleotide sequence: TGTGCCAGCAGTCCCGGGACTAGCGGGATCCGCGAGCAGTACTTC. The rearrangement uses TRBV6-1 and TRBJ2-7; 13 nucleotides line up with TRBD2. Trimming took 5 bases from V and 6 from J; bases not matched to a gene: 7. The germline V gene encodes CDR1 MNHNS and CDR2 SASEGT. CDR3 length: 15 amino acids.

The chain combines TRBV19 with TRBJ1-2, with D possibly matching TRBD1 (5 bases). Between the trimmed V and J ends, which lost 3 bases and 7 bases, there was a span of 15 bases. This CDR3 comprises 14 residues. From germline, CDR1 is LNHDA and CDR2 SQIVND (reference sequence). CDR3 coding DNA: TGTGCCAGTAGTATTCCCGCAGGGAACGGTGGCTACACCTTC. Its protein is CASSIPAGNGGYTF. The full variable domain, rest sourced from reference TRBV19 and TRBJ1-2, is DGGITQSPKYLFRKEGQNVTLSCEQNLNHDAMYWYRQDPGQGLRLIYYSQIVNDFQKGDIAEGYSVSREKKESFPLTVTSAQKNPTAFYLCASSIPAGNGGYTFGSGTRLTVV.

The table lists this clonotype with a few counts. The chain combines TRBV29-1 with TRBJ1-2; D not resolved. CDR1 is SQVTM, CDR2 ANQGSEA, per germline. The CDR3 is 11 residues long. V was shortened by 1 base and J by 3 bases, with 3 bases between the two germline ends. CDR3 loop: CSVEGDYGYTF. The CDR3 nucleotides read TGCAGCGTTGAAGGGGACTATGGCTACACCTTC.

The chain has TRBV3-1 and TRBJ1-6; D unclear. The CDR3 is made up of 16 amino acids. Trimming stripped 1 base from V and 5 bases from J, with 12 bases between. The germline V gene encodes CDR1 LGHDT and CDR2 YNNKEL (reference sequence). CDR3 region: CASSQGDGKDNSPLHF. CDR3 coding DNA: TGTGCCAGCAGCCAAGGAGACGGGAAAGATAATTCACCCCTCCACTTT.

This clonotype showed up just a few times. This chain joins TRBV27 and TRBJ2-3, with 14 bases that match TRBD2. The length of the CDR3 is 22 residues. Germline V gene data show CDR1 as MNHEY and CDR2 as SMNVEV (reference sequence). After removal of 2 bases from V and 0 bases from J, the junction contained 16 bases not matched to a gene. CDR3 loop: CASSLKTSGGALVPVSTDTQYF. The CDR3 DNA reads as TGTGCCAGCAGTTTAAAGACTAGCGGGGGGGCATTGGTACCCGTTAGCACAGATACGCAGTATTTT.

The chain joins TRBV5-1 to TRBJ2-3; D may correspond to TRBD1 or TRBD2 (5 bases each). Deletions cut 4 bases from V and 4 bases from J, with 16 bases between. Per germline, CDR1 SGHRS and CDR2 YFSETQ. The CDR3 consists of 15 residues. The CDR3 reads CASSQGSGTADTQYF. In DNA form, the CDR3 reads TGCGCCAGCAGCCAGGGCTCGGGAACGGCAGATACGCAGTATTTT.

This clonotype was seen a few times. This sequence joins TRBV7-6 and TRBJ1-3; weak D call: TRBD1 (5 bases). The CDR3 loop spans 16 amino acids. Germline CDR1 reads SGHVS; CDR2 reads FNYEAQ. The V gene lost 5 bases and the J gene lost 0 bases, with 14 bases spanning the gap. Written as DNA, the CDR3 is TGTGCCAGCAGCACGGGGGTGGTAATCTCTGGAAACACCATATATTTT. Amino acid sequence: CASSTGVVISGNTIYF.

This chain joins TRBV6-5 and TRBJ2-1; D is unresolved. The CDR3 runs 15 residues. V lost 6 bases and J 0 bases, leaving 12 bases between the germline ends. Germline CDR1 reads MNHEY; CDR2 reads SVGAGI. CDR3 sequence reads: CASRRRGSSYNEQFF. CDR3 sequence (DNA): TGTGCCAGCAGGCGACGCGGAAGCTCCTACAATGAGCAGTTCTTC.

There are a few counts of this clonotype. This chain joins TRBV7-6 and TRBJ1-2, with D possibly being TRBD1 (6 bases). The CDR3 has 16 amino acids. Germline V gene lookup returns CDR1 SGHVS and CDR2 FNYEAQ. The V end was cut by 5 bases, the J end by 3 bases, with 19 bases between. The CDR3 loop is CASSPASRGRYYGYTF. CDR3 nucleotide sequence: TGTGCCAGCAGCCCAGCTTCAAGGGGGAGGTACTATGGCTACACCTTC.

The chain is built from TRBV6-1 and TRBJ2-5; D possibly corresponds to TRBD2 (7 bases). The V gene lost 5 bases and the J gene lost 0 bases, with 19 bases spanning the gap. The germline V gene has CDR1 MNHNS and CDR2 SASEGT. This CDR3 is built from 17 residues. CDR3 in amino acids: CASSYPRAGAYQETQYF. CDR3 DNA: TGTGCCAGCAGTTACCCTCGGGCGGGGGCCTACCAAGAGACCCAGTACTTC.

The rearrangement uses TRBV7-9 and TRBJ2-5; TRBD2 matches at 12 bases. The junction had 11 bases not matched to a gene; V was cut back by 5 bases and J by 1 base. Germline CDR1 SEHNR, CDR2 FQNEAQ (reference sequence). The CDR3 is 18 residues long. The CDR3 DNA reads as TGTGCCAGCAGCCCAGGGACTAGCGGGCGACCTTCCCAAGAGACCCAGTACTTC. Protein: CASSPGTSGRPSQETQYF.

This clonotype was seen a handful of times. CDR3 amino acids: CASSGASRVDTQYF. CDR3 DNA sequence: TGTGCCAGTAGTGGGGCTAGTCGTGTAGATACGCAGTATTTT. The chain couples TRBV19 to TRBJ2-3; a weak D match, TRBD1 (5 bases). The CDR3 loop spans 14 amino acids. With 5 bases removed from V and 5 bases from J, the gap between germline ends came to 14 bases. Per the germline V gene, CDR1 is LNHDA and CDR2 is SQIVND (reference sequence).